This T cell receptor beta chain was profiled in a study of shared clonotypes between healthy human individuals. Germline V gene data show CDR1 as SNHLY and CDR2 as FYNNEI. V shed 9 bases, J shed 6 bases, and the junction held 9 bases outside the gene matches. This CDR3 has 14 residues. The authors split each subset's genomic DNA evenly across several immunoSEQ plates. Data came from immunoSEQ multiplex PCR; TCRdb stores just in-frame clones and leaves some out. The data contain 2 million to 2.5 million clones, around 90% of them singletons. The specimen sequenced was naive CD4+ T cells from PBMCs. Subset noted: CD45RA+ positively selected. The chain is built from TRBV2 and TRBJ1-5; 9 nucleotides match TRBD1. The sequence was collected from a man aged 18-30 years in good health. Some clones in this sample may be carry-over from other donors' samples. The CDR3 nucleotides read TGTGCCAGTAAACGACAGGGGGTTATTCAGCCCCAGCATTTT. Translation: CASKRQGVIQPQHF.